The T cell receptor (beta chain) under discussion was sequenced for a study of spatial heterogeneity in lung cancer. Study in general: The average count in raw reads for each unique TCR and UMI combination exceeded 8.5 appearances. Notes on the study in general: TCRs found ubiquitously expanded in tumor appeared in blood more at resection than at follow-up.

Between the trimmed V and J ends, which lost 3 bases and 7 bases, there was a span of 11 bases. From germline, CDR1 is SGDLS and CDR2 YYNGEE. The CDR3 extends over 14 amino acids. Time point specified: blood at routine non-recurrence follow-up after resection. Whole RNA, which was extracted from tumor, nontumor lung tissue or frozen PBMC, was sequenced without any cell sorting. This clonotype was picked up many times. Antigen: not known. Single TCR cDNA molecules each had their own unique molecular identifier. MiXCR was run by TCRdb on the 5' RACE reads, yielding one entry per CDR3 protein. The table has approximately 56,000 distinct CDR3 sequences, roughly 8.1% seen once.

This receptor was obtained from a female donor with early-stage non-small cell lung cancer. The source was PBMCs, collected at follow-up. The chain combines TRBV9 with TRBJ1-6; perhaps TRBD1 as D (6 bases). The CDR3 here is CASSARTANSPLHF. CDR3 DNA sequence: TGTGCCAGCAGCGCCCGGACAGCCAATTCACCCCTCCACTTT.